These T cell receptor beta chains were read from a single sample in a study of blood T cell repertoires in COVID-19. TCRdb's copy holds only in-frame clones and misses some; the assay was immunoSEQ multiplex PCR. The sample contains tens of thousands of clones, about 83% of which appear only once. Specimen: peripheral blood. These receptors came from a human donor in a cohort sampled during active COVID-19. Each CDR3 is given with its conserved first and last residue. Fields, in order: clone size, V gene, D gene, J gene, CDR3 protein, CDR3 DNA. A D gene is named only where the DNA matches it firmly. The size of a clone is reported for some rows only, either as once, few or many, or as a class for expanded clones.

abundance: once; v_gene: TRBV30; d_gene: .; j_gene: TRBJ1-6; CDR3aa: CAWRMDSNSPLHF; CDR3nt: TGTGCCTGGAGGATGGACAGCAATTCACCCCTCCACTTT
abundance: once; v_gene: TRBV7-2; d_gene: TRBD1; j_gene: TRBJ1-2; CDR3aa: CASSSGQGRSGYTF; CDR3nt: TGTGCCAGCAGCTCCGGACAGGGGAGAAGTGGCTACACCTTC
abundance: .; v_gene: TRBV19; d_gene: TRBD1; j_gene: TRBJ2-6; CDR3aa: CASSTGTGLSGANVLTF; CDR3nt: TGTGCCAGTAGTACCGGGACAGGGCTCTCCGGGGCCAACGTCCTGACTTTC
abundance: .; v_gene: TRBV4-2; d_gene: .; j_gene: TRBJ1-2; CDR3aa: CASSQAQGSGYTF; CDR3nt: TGTGCCAGCAGCCAAGCCCAGGGCTCTGGCTACACCTTC
abundance: .; v_gene: TRBV28; d_gene: TRBD2; j_gene: TRBJ2-3; CDR3aa: CASSLGLAGTDTQYF; CDR3nt: TGTGCCAGCAGTTTAGGACTAGCGGGAACAGATACGCAGTATTTT
abundance: .; v_gene: TRBV5-8; d_gene: TRBD1; j_gene: TRBJ1-6; CDR3aa: CASSADRVWNSPLHF; CDR3nt: TGTGCCAGCAGCGCAGACAGGGTGTGGAATTCACCCCTCCACTTT
abundance: .; v_gene: TRBV5-6; d_gene: .; j_gene: TRBJ1-2; CDR3aa: CASSLDSLVRGYTF; CDR3nt: TGTGCCAGCAGCTTGGACAGCCTCGTAAGGGGCTACACCTTC
abundance: .; v_gene: TRBV18; d_gene: TRBD1; j_gene: TRBJ1-6; CDR3aa: CASSPWQGGDNSPLHF; CDR3nt: TGTGCCAGCTCCCCTTGGCAGGGGGGTGATAATTCACCCCTCCACTTT
abundance: .; v_gene: TRBV9; d_gene: .; j_gene: TRBJ1-6; CDR3aa: CASSVEGGWSSPLHF; CDR3nt: TGTGCCAGCAGCGTAGAAGGTGGTTGGAGTTCACCCCTCCACTTT
abundance: .; v_gene: TRBV7-9; d_gene: .; j_gene: TRBJ2-5; CDR3aa: CASSFEGREKETQYF; CDR3nt: TGTGCCAGCAGCTTTGAGGGTAGGGAAAAAGAGACCCAGTACTTC
abundance: .; v_gene: TRBV6-5; d_gene: TRBD1; j_gene: TRBJ1-2; CDR3aa: CAGGQEVGGYTF; CDR3nt: TGTGCCGGAGGACAGGAAGTTGGCGGCTACACCTTC
abundance: .; v_gene: TRBV7-2; d_gene: .; j_gene: TRBJ1-1; CDR3aa: CASSLPQNTEAFF; CDR3nt: TGTGCCAGCAGCTTACCACAGAACACTGAAGCTTTCTTT
abundance: .; v_gene: TRBV3-1/TRBV3-2; d_gene: TRBD1; j_gene: TRBJ1-2; CDR3aa: CASSLPGQRSVTF; CDR3nt: TGTGCCAGCAGCCTGCCGGGACAGAGGAGCGTCACCTTC
abundance: .; v_gene: TRBV15; d_gene: TRBD2; j_gene: TRBJ2-1; CDR3aa: CATSTRTSGNNEQFF; CDR3nt: TGTGCCACCAGCACGCGGACTAGCGGGAACAATGAGCAGTTCTTC
abundance: .; v_gene: TRBV5-1; d_gene: .; j_gene: TRBJ2-7; CDR3aa: CASSPPASKSTSEQYF; CDR3nt: TGCGCCAGCAGCCCCCCAGCGAGCAAATCTACGTCCGAGCAGTACTTC
abundance: once; v_gene: TRBV7-9; d_gene: TRBD2; j_gene: TRBJ2-1; CDR3aa: CASSARTSGRINEQFF; CDR3nt: TGTGCCAGCAGCGCCAGGACTAGCGGGAGGATCAATGAGCAGTTCTTC
abundance: .; v_gene: TRBV9; d_gene: TRBD2; j_gene: TRBJ2-1; CDR3aa: CASSPRTSGGNEQFF; CDR3nt: TGTGCCAGCAGCCCCCGGACTAGCGGGGGAAATGAGCAGTTCTTC
abundance: .; v_gene: TRBV5-6; d_gene: TRBD2; j_gene: TRBJ2-1; CDR3aa: CASSRLAVYNEQFF; CDR3nt: TGTGCCAGCTCTCGACTAGCGGTCTACAATGAGCAGTTCTTC
abundance: .; v_gene: TRBV6-5; d_gene: TRBD1; j_gene: TRBJ1-2; CDR3aa: CASSLDRDLNYGYTF; CDR3nt: TGTGCCAGCAGCCTGGACAGGGACCTAAACTATGGCTACACCTTC
abundance: .; v_gene: TRBV27; d_gene: .; j_gene: TRBJ2-7; CDR3aa: CASSPGGGRKQYF; CDR3nt: TGTGCCAGCAGTCCGGGTGGGGGGAGAAAGCAGTACTTC
abundance: .; v_gene: TRBV27; d_gene: TRBD1; j_gene: TRBJ2-2; CDR3aa: CASRRTGTGVTGELFF; CDR3nt: TGTGCCAGCAGACGAACCGGGACAGGGGTCACCGGGGAGCTGTTTTTT
abundance: few; v_gene: TRBV18; d_gene: .; j_gene: TRBJ1-2; CDR3aa: CASSPPQNPHYGYTF; CDR3nt: TGTGCCAGCTCACCACCCCAGAACCCTCACTATGGCTACACCTTC
abundance: few; v_gene: TRBV5-4; d_gene: TRBD1; j_gene: TRBJ1-1; CDR3aa: CASRSDRLNTEAFF; CDR3nt: TGTGCCAGCAGATCGGACAGGTTGAACACTGAAGCTTTCTTT
abundance: .; v_gene: TRBV2; d_gene: TRBD2; j_gene: TRBJ2-3; CDR3aa: CASGLAGVTDTQYF; CDR3nt: TGTGCCAGCGGACTAGCGGGAGTCACAGATACGCAGTATTTT
abundance: .; v_gene: TRBV9; d_gene: .; j_gene: TRBJ1-1; CDR3aa: CASTRRPLGDTEAFF; CDR3nt: TGTGCCAGCACCCGTAGGCCCTTAGGGGACACTGAAGCTTTCTTT
abundance: .; v_gene: TRBV2; d_gene: TRBD1; j_gene: TRBJ1-6; CDR3aa: CASTGDRAVNSPLHF; CDR3nt: TGTGCCAGCACGGGGGACAGGGCGGTTAATTCACCCCTCCACTTT
abundance: .; v_gene: TRBV6-5; d_gene: .; j_gene: TRBJ1-1; CDR3aa: CASSNKNTEAFF; CDR3nt: TGTGCCAGCAGTAACAAGAACACTGAAGCTTTCTTT
abundance: .; v_gene: TRBV29-1; d_gene: .; j_gene: TRBJ1-2; CDR3aa: CSVENWNYGYTF; CDR3nt: TGCAGCGTCGAGAACTGGAACTATGGCTACACCTTC
abundance: .; v_gene: TRBV3-1/TRBV3-2; d_gene: .; j_gene: TRBJ2-5; CDR3aa: CASRTLGPEETQYF; CDR3nt: TGTGCCAGCAGAACTTTGGGCCCCGAGGAGACCCAGTACTTC